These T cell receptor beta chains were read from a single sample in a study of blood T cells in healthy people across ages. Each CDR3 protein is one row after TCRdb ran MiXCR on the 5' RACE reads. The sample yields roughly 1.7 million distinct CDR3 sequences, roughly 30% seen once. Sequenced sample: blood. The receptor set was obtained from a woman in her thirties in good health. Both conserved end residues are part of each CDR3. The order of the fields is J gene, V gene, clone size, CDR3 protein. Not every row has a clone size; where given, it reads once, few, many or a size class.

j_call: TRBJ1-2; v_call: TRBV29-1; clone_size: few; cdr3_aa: CSPGRGNYGYTF
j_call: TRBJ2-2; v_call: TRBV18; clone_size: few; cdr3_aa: CASSPYQPNTGELFF
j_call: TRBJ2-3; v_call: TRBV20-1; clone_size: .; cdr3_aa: CSASDMDTQYF
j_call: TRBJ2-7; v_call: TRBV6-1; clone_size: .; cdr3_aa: CASTLYPPGSSSYEQYF
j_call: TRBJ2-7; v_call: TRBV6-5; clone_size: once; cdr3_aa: CASSYSGGGARAQYF
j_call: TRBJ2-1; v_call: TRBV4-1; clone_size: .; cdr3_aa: CASSQDPTVGANEQFF
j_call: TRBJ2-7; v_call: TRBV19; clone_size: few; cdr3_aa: CASSMKPAVGDSYEQYF
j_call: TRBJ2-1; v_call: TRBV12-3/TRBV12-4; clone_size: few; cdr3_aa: CAGSLRTPNEQFF
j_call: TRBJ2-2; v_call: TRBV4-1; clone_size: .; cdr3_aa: CASSQDETGAGELFF
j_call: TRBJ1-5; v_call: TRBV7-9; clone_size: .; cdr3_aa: CASSLETPNQPQHF
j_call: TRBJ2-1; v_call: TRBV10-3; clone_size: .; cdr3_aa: CAISDLAGGPNEQFF
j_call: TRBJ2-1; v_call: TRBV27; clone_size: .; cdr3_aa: CASSSYGTGDVNEQFF
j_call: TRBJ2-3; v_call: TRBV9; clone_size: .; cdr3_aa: CASSVGTFTSTDTQYF
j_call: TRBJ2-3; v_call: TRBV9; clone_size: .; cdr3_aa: CASSVISDTRYF
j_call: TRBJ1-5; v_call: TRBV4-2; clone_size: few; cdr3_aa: CASSQEYRESNQPQHF
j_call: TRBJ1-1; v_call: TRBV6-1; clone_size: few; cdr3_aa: CASTMSGSNTEAFF
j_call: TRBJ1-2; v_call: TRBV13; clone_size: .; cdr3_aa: CASSYRSGGDYGYTF
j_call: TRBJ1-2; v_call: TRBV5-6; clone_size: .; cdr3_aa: CASSLFRRTVFSYTF